This TCR beta chain is drawn from a study of graft-versus-host responses after intestinal transplantation. Looking at the study overall: Recipients had multivisceral, liver-intestinal, or isolated intestinal transplants.

Comment on this clone: Its specificity is unknown.

V was clipped by 5 bases and J by 2 bases, with 9 bases between them. CDR3 length equals 13 residues. Germline assignment: CDR1 SGHVS and CDR2 FQNEAQ. The study's findings and limits: The recipient marrow held GvH clones, and some of them showed up first in ileum or blood. Those patients showing graft-donor T cell macrochimerism displayed high graft-versus-host to host-versus-graft clonal ratios in allografts.

TCRdb's table, derived via immunoSEQ multiplex PCR, lists solely in-frame clones and lacks some. The repertoire includes 40,000 or so clones, over 80% of them detected once, and about 4% sits in the top ten. The gene calls are TRBV7-8 and TRBJ1-1; D is unresolved. The specimen was PBMCs, collected 1070 days after transplant. The sequence came from a human patient who received an intestinal transplant, so some T cells may come from the graft donor. CDR3 region: CASSLAHNTEAFF. As DNA, the CDR3 is TGTGCCAGCAGCCTGGCTCACAACACTGAAGCTTTCTTT.